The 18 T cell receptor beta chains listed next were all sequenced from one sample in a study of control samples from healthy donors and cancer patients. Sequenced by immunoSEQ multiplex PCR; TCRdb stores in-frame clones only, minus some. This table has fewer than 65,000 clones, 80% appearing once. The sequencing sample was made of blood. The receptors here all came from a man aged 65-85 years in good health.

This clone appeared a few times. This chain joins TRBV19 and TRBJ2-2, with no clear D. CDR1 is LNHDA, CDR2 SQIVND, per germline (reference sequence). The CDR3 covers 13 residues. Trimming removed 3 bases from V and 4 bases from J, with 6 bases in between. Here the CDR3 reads CASSITVTGELFF. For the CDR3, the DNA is TGTGCCAGTAGTATTACAGTCACCGGGGAGCTGTTTTTT.

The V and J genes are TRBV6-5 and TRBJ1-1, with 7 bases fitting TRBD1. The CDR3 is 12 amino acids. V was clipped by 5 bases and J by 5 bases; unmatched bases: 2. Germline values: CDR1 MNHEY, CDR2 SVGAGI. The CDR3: CASSPTGTEAFF. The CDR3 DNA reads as TGTGCCAGCAGTCCGACAGGGACTGAAGCTTTCTTT.

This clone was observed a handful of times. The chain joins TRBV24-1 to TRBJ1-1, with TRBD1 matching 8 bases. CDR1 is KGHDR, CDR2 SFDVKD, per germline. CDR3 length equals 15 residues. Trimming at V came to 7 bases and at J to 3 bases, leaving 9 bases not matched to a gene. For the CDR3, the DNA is TGTGCCACCAGATTTGCCCCGGACAGGGACACTGAAGCTTTCTTT. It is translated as CATRFAPDRDTEAFF.

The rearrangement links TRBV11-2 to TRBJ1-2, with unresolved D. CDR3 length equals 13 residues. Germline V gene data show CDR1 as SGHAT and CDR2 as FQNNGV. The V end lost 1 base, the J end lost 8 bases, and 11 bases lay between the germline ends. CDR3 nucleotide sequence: TGTGCCAGCAGCTTAGCATTTCAGCGCGGCTACACCTTC. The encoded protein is CASSLAFQRGYTF.

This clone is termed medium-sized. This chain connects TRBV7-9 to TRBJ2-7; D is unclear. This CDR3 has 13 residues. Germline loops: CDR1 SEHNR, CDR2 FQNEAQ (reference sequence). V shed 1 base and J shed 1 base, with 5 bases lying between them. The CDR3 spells CASSLVWSYEQYF. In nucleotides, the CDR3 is TGTGCCAGCAGCTTAGTATGGTCCTACGAGCAGTACTTC.

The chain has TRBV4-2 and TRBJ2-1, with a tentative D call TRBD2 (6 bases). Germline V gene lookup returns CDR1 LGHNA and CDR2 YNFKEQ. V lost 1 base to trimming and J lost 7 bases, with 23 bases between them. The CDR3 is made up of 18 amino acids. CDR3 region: CASSQVTPGLFWVNEQFF. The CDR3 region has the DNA TGTGCCAGCAGCCAAGTTACTCCGGGACTGTTTTGGGTAAATGAGCAGTTCTTC.

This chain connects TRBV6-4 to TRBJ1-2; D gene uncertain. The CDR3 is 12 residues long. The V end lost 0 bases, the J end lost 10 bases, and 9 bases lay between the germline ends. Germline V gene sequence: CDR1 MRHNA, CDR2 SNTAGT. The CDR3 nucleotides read TGTGCCAGCAGTGACTCTAGTATTTCCTACACCTTC. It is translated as CASSDSSISYTF.

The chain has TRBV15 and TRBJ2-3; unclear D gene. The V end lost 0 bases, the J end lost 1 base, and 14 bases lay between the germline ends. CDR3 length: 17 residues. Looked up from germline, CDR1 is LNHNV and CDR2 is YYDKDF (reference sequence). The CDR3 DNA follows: TGTGCCACCAGCAGAGATCAGGCTATTTCTGGCACAGATACGCAGTATTTT. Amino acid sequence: CATSRDQAISGTDTQYF.

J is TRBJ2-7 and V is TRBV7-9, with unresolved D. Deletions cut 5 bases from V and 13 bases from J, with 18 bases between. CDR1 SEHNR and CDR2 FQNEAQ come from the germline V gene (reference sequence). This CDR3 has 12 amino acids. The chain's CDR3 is CASSPDQGRPYF. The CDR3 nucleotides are TGTGCCAGCAGCCCAGATCAAGGCAGGCCCTACTTC.

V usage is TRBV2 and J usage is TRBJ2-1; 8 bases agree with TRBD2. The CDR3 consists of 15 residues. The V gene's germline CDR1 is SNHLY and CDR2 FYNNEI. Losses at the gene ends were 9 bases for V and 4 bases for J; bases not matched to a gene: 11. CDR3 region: CASGRAGGLYNEQFF. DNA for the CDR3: TGTGCCAGTGGCAGGGCGGGAGGACTATACAATGAGCAGTTCTTC.

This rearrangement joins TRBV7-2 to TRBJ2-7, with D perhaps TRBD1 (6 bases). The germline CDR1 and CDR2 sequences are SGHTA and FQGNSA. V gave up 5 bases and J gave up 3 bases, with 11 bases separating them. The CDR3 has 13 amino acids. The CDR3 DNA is TGTGCCAGCAGCCCGACAGGTTTCTACGAGCAGTACTTC. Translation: CASSPTGFYEQYF.

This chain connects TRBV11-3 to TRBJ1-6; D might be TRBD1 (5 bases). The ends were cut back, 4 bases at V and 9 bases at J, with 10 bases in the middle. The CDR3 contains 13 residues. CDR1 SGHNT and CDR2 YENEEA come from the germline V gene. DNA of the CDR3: TGTGCCAGCAGCTGGGACCCCAGTTCACCCCTCCACTTT. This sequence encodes CASSWDPSSPLHF.

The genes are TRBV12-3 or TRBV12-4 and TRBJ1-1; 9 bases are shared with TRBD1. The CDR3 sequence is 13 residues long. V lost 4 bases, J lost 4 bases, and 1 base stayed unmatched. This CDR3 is CASSWDRVTEAFF. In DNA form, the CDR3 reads TGTGCCAGCAGTTGGGACAGGGTCACTGAAGCTTTCTTT.

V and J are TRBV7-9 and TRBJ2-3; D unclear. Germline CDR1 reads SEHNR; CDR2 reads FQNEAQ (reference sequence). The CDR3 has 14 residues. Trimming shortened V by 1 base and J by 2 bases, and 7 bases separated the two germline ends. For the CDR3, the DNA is TGTGCCAGCAGCTTAGTCCAACACACAGATACGCAGTATTTT. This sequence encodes CASSLVQHTDTQYF.

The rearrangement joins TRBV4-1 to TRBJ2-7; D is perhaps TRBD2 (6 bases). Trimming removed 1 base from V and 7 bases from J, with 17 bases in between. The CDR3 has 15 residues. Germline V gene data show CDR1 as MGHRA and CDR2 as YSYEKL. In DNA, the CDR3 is TGCGCCAGCAGCCAAGGTGGAGGGATCTTGGGTGAGCAGTACTTC. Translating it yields CASSQGGGILGEQYF.

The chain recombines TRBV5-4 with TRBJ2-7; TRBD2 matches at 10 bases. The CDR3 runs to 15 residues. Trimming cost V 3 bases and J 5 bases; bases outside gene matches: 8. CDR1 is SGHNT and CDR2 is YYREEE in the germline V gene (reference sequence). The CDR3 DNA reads TGTGCCAGCAGCTCCAGGACTAGCGGAGGGGACGAGCAGTACTTC. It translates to CASSSRTSGGDEQYF. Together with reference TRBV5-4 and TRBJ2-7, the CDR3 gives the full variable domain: ETGVTQSPTHLIKTRGQQVTLRCSSQSGHNTVSWYQQALGQGPQFIFQYYREEENGRGNFPPRFSGLQFPNYSSELNVNALELDDSALYLCASSSRTSGGDEQYFGPGTRLTVT.

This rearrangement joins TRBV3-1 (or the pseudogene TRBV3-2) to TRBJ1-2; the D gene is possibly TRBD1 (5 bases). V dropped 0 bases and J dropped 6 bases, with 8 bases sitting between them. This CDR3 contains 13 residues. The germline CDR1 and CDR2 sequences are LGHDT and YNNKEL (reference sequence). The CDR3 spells CASSQERGDGYTF. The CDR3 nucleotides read TGTGCCAGCAGCCAAGAAAGGGGTGATGGCTACACCTTC.

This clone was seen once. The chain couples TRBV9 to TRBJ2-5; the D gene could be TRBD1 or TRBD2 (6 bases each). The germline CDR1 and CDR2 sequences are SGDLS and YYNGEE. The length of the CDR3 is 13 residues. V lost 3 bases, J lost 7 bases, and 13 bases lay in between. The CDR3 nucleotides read TGTGCCAGCAGCGCCGGGGGCGAGGGGACCCAGTACTTC. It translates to CASSAGGEGTQYF.